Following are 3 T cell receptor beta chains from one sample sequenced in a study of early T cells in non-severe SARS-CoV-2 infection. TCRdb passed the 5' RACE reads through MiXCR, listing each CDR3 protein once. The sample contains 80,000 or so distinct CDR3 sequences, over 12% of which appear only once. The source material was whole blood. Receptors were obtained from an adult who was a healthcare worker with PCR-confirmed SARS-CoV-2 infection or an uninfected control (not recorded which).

The CDR3 loop is CSVCQGVGQPQHF. The CDR3, as DNA: TGCAGCGTTTGTCAGGGGGTAGGTCAGCCCCAGCATTTT. This chain links TRBV29-1 with TRBJ1-5; 7 bases fit TRBD1. The junction had 7 bases not matched to a gene; V was cut back by 5 bases and J by 6 bases. The CDR3 sequence is 13 residues long. Germline loops: CDR1 SQVTM, CDR2 ANQGSEA.

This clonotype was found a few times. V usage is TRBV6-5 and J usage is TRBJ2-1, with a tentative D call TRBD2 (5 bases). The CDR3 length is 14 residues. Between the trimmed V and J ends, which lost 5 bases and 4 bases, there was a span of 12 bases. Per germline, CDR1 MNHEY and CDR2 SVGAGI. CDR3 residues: CASSTRGSYNEQFF. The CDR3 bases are TGTGCCAGCAGTACTCGGGGATCGTACAATGAGCAGTTCTTC.

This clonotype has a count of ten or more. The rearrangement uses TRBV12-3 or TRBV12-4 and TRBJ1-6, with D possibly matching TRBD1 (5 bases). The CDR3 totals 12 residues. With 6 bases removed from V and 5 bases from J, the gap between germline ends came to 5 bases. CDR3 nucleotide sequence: TGTGCCAGCAGGGACAATAATTCACCCCTCCACTTT. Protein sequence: CASRDNNSPLHF.